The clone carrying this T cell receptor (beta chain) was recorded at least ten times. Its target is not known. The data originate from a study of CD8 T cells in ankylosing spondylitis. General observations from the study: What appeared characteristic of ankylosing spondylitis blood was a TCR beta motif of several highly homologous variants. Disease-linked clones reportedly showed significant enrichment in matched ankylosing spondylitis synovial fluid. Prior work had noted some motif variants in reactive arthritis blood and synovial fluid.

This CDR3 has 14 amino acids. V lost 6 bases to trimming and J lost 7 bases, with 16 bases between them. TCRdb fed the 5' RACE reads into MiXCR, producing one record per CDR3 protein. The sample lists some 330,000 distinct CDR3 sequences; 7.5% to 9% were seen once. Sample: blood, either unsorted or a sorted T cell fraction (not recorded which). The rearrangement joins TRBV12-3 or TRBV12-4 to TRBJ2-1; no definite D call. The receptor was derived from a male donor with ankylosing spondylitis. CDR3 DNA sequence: TGTGCCAGCAGGTTCTCTGAGTCTAAGAATGAGCAGTTCTTC. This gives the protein CASRFSESKNEQFF.